The 6 T cell receptor beta chains presented below share a single source sample, sequenced in a study of blood T cell repertoires in COVID-19 (TCRdb year 2020). Libraries were built with the immunoSEQ multiplex PCR assay. In its TCRdb copy, this immuneACCESS table keeps in-frame sequences only and misses some clones. Where compared with another copy, unresolved V genes explain less than half of these, and the others have no known cause. This sample is represented by approximately 220,000 clones; 70% to 85% of them were singletons. The ten top clones hold approximately 1.4% of the sample. Sequenced input: PBMCs or T cells enriched from blood (not recorded which). The receptors shown here come from a woman in her 40s with acute COVID-19.

The chain uses TRBV28 and TRBJ1-2, with TRBD1 identical over 7 bases. J gave up 4 bases and V 5 bases, and 10 bases lay outside the gene matches. Germline CDR1 reads MDHEN; CDR2 reads SYDVKM. CDR3 length: 15 amino acids. This CDR3 reads CASSLLPGQLYGYTF. CDR3 DNA: TGTGCCAGCAGTCTCTTGCCGGGACAGCTCTATGGCTACACCTTC.

The CDR3 DNA is TGTGCTAGTGGTTTGTACAACGGGACAGGGGTGCCCTACGAGCAGTACTTC. It is translated as CASGLYNGTGVPYEQYF. The rearrangement links TRBV12-5 to TRBJ2-7, with 10 bases fitting TRBD1. The CDR3 extends over 17 amino acids. Germline trimming cut 2 bases from V and 2 bases from J; bases unmatched to any gene: 9. Germline loops: CDR1 LGHNT, CDR2 FRNRAP.

This chain links TRBV18 with TRBJ2-5, with D perhaps TRBD2 (5 bases). The CDR3 totals 15 residues. Germline V lookup: CDR1 KGHSH, CDR2 LQKENI. The germline V and J ends were trimmed by 2 bases and 5 bases, with 15 bases remaining between them. The CDR3: CASSPNKGGGETQYF. The CDR3 region has the DNA TGTGCCAGCTCACCAAATAAAGGCGGCGGGGAGACCCAGTACTTC.

This clone was seen only a few times. This rearrangement joins TRBV19 to TRBJ2-3, with 8 bases aligning to TRBD1. V shed 3 bases and J 6 bases; nucleotides not matched to a gene: 5. CDR1 is LNHDA, CDR2 SQIVND, per germline (reference sequence). The CDR3 loop spans 14 amino acids. CDR3 nucleotides: TGTGCCAGTAGTATCTTTCAGGGGGCGGATACGCAGTATTTT. Its translation: CASSIFQGADTQYF.

The gene calls are TRBV10-2 and TRBJ1-1; TRBD1 is a possible D gene (6 bases). Per the germline V gene, CDR1 is WSHSY and CDR2 is SAAADI. Trimming stripped 8 bases from V and 7 bases from J, with 17 bases between. CDR3 length equals 13 residues. The CDR3 region has the DNA TGCGCCAGCGGGTCCACAGGGCGTAGTGAAGCTTTCTTT. As protein: CASGSTGRSEAFF.

This chain links TRBV5-1 with TRBJ2-6; 7 positions match TRBD2. The CDR3 spans 17 residues. Germline values: CDR1 SGHRS, CDR2 YFSETQ. The junction had 7 bases not matched to a gene; V was cut back by 4 bases and J by 0 bases. The CDR3 DNA is TGCGCCAGCAGCGGGGAGGGGCCCAGCTCTGGGGCCAACGTCCTGACTTTC. It translates to CASSGEGPSSGANVLTF.